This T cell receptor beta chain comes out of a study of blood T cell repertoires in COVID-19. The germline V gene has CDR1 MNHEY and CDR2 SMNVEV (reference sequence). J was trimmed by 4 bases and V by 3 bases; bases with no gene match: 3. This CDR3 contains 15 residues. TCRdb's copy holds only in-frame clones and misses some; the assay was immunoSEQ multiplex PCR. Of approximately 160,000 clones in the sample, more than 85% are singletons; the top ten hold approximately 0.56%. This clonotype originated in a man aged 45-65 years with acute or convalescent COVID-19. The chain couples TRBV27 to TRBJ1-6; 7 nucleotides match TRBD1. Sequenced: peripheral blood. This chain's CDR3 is CASSFGTVYNSPLHF. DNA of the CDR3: TGTGCCAGCAGTTTCGGGACAGTTTATAATTCACCCCTCCACTTT.